One sample yielded the 24 T cell receptor beta chains listed below, sequenced in a study of blood T cell repertoires in COVID-19. Sequencing used immunoSEQ multiplex PCR; TCRdb keeps in-frame clones, though not all of them. The sample holds 150,000 or so clones, roughly 73% seen once. The specimen sequenced was peripheral blood. The receptors stem from a woman aged 50 to 60 with active or convalescent COVID-19.

This sequence joins TRBV5-1 and TRBJ2-7, with D possibly being TRBD1 (6 bases). There are 14 residues in the CDR3. Germline assignment: CDR1 SGHRS and CDR2 YFSETQ. The V end lost 4 bases, the J end lost 3 bases, and 14 bases lay between the germline ends. The CDR3 region is CASSHREDHYEQYF. CDR3 DNA sequence: TGCGCCAGCAGCCACAGGGAAGACCACTACGAGCAGTACTTC.

The chain links TRBV5-4 to TRBJ1-1; D not certain. V was clipped by 5 bases and J by 0 bases, with 11 bases between them. Looked up from germline, CDR1 is SGHNT and CDR2 is YYREEE (reference sequence). This CDR3 contains 14 residues. In DNA form, the CDR3 reads TGTGCCAGCAGTTTCAGTAGCATGAACACTGAAGCTTTCTTT. Translating it yields CASSFSSMNTEAFF.

Only a few counts were recorded for this clone. The chain is built from TRBV5-1 and TRBJ2-2, with 10 bases fitting TRBD2. The ends lost 1 base at V and 7 bases at J; junction bases unmatched: 1. CDR1 and CDR2 from the germline V gene are SGHRS and YFSETQ. The length of the CDR3 is 14 residues. CDR3 sequence reads: CASSLQREGGELFF. The CDR3 coding sequence is TGCGCCAGCAGCTTGCAGCGGGAGGGCGGGGAGCTGTTTTTT.

As to this clone: At one end the junction does not follow the germline gene, possibly because of a read error. This chain joins TRBV20-1 and TRBJ1-2; maybe TRBD1 (6 bases). Looked up from germline, CDR1 is DFQATT and CDR2 is SNEGSKA (reference sequence). The CDR3 is 11 residues long. Written as DNA, the CDR3 is TGCAGTGCGGCCGGGACAAAGTCTTTCATCTTC. Its translation: CSAAGTKSFIF.

V is TRBV7-2 and J is TRBJ2-2, with D possibly being TRBD2 (5 bases). Germline assignment: CDR1 SGHTA and CDR2 FQGNSA. The CDR3 is 15 residues long. Trimming left V 8 bases short and J 5 bases short, with 18 bases between. CDR3 DNA sequence: TGTGCCAGCTCCGGGGTAGGGTGGGGAACCGGGGAGCTGTTTTTT. This gives the protein CASSGVGWGTGELFF.

The chain uses TRBV6-5 and TRBJ1-5; 7 bases match TRBD1. With V trimmed by 6 bases and J by 3 bases, 5 bases remained unmatched. The germline gives CDR1 MNHEY, CDR2 SVGAGI. This CDR3 is built from 14 residues. CDR3: CASRGRGINQPQHF. CDR3 nucleotides: TGTGCCAGCAGGGGCAGGGGGATCAATCAGCCCCAGCATTTT.

The gene calls are TRBV7-2 and TRBJ1-4, with D perhaps matching TRBD1 (6 bases). V was pared by 3 bases and J by 3 bases, with 11 bases between. This CDR3 region has 15 residues. CDR1 is SGHTA, CDR2 FQGNSA, per germline. In nucleotides, the CDR3 is TGTGCCAGCAGCTTGGGAAGGACAGCTAATGAAAAACTGTTTTTT. Translation: CASSLGRTANEKLFF.

The chain couples TRBV12-3 or TRBV12-4 to TRBJ1-2, with D unresolved. Trimming shortened V by 6 bases and J by 4 bases, and 6 bases separated the two germline ends. The CDR3 covers 11 residues. As DNA, the CDR3 is TGTGCCAGCAGGGAGGCCTATGGCTACACCTTC. Its translation: CASREAYGYTF.

Only a few counts were recorded for this clone. This rearrangement joins TRBV25-1 to TRBJ1-5; D remains unclear. The germline V gene encodes CDR1 MGHDK and CDR2 SYGVNS. This CDR3 region has 12 residues. Trimming cost V 6 bases and J 4 bases, with 7 bases left between them. CDR3 residues: CASRKENQPQHF. The CDR3 coding sequence is TGTGCCAGCAGGAAGGAGAATCAGCCCCAGCATTTT.

The chain combines TRBV3-1 (or the pseudogene TRBV3-2) with TRBJ2-5; D may be TRBD2 (6 bases). Per the germline V gene, CDR1 is LGHDT and CDR2 is YNNKEL (reference sequence). This CDR3 region has 15 residues. Trimming removed 2 bases from V and 4 bases from J, with 14 bases in between. The CDR3 nucleotides read TGTGCCAGCAGCCAACGTAAACGGGAGCGAGAGACCCAGTACTTC. Its translation: CASSQRKRERETQYF.

The J gene is TRBJ1-6, the V gene TRBV6-5; 8 nucleotides align to TRBD1. V lost 8 bases to trimming and J lost 5 bases; unmatched junction nucleotides: 5. The germline CDR1 and CDR2 sequences are MNHEY and SVGAGI. CDR3 length equals 14 residues. CDR3 bases: TGTGCCAGCGCCGGACAGGGCAATAATTCACCCCTCCACTTT. The encoded protein is CASAGQGNNSPLHF.

The chain is built from TRBV7-8 and TRBJ2-5; tentatively, D is TRBD1 (6 bases). V lost 2 bases, J lost 5 bases, and 15 bases lay in between. Germline V gene lookup returns CDR1 SGHVS and CDR2 FQNEAQ. This CDR3 spans 15 amino acids. CDR3 sequence reads: CASSLTAGVGETQYF. Written as DNA, the CDR3 is TGTGCCAGCAGCTTAACGGCAGGGGTCGGCGAGACCCAGTACTTC.

This clone was counted only a few times. The genes are TRBV2 and TRBJ1-4; TRBD1 matches 7 bases. Trimming removed 5 bases from V and 11 bases from J; junction bases left unmatched: 8. The CDR3 consists of 13 residues. Germline V CDR1 and CDR2: SNHLY, FYNNEI. For the CDR3, the DNA is TGTGCCAGCAGTCGCAGGGGGTTTGAGAAACTGTTTTTT. It is translated as CASSRRGFEKLFF.

This chain connects TRBV6-5 to TRBJ1-3, with 8 bases fitting TRBD1. CDR1 MNHEY and CDR2 SVGAGI come from the germline V gene. V trimming: 7 bases; J trimming: 7 bases; junction bases outside the gene matches: 3. The length of the CDR3 is 12 residues. The CDR3 DNA is TGTGCCAGCACGGACAGGGCGAACACCATATATTTT. It encodes CASTDRANTIYF.

This clone came up a few times. V is TRBV5-6 and J is TRBJ1-2; D gene uncertain. The CDR3 runs to 15 residues. Per the germline V gene, CDR1 is SGHDT and CDR2 is YYEEEE. The V and J ends lost 0 bases and 0 bases respectively, with 9 bases between them. CDR3 nucleotide sequence: TGTGCCAGCAGCTTGGTTGACACCTCTAACTATGGCTACACCTTC. Residues: CASSLVDTSNYGYTF.

The chain carries TRBV7-2 and TRBJ1-1; D gene uncertain. The CDR3 covers 14 residues. V was trimmed by 6 bases and J by 1 base, leaving 12 bases between them. Germline V gene data show CDR1 as SGHTA and CDR2 as FQGNSA. The DNA for the CDR3 is TGTGCCAGCAGTCAGAGGAGGAGGAACACTGAAGCTTTCTTT. This codes for CASSQRRRNTEAFF.

The gene calls are TRBV13 and TRBJ2-7; TRBD1 might be the D (6 bases). The V end was cut by 0 bases, the J end by 4 bases, with 13 bases between. CDR3 length equals 15 residues. Germline V lookup: CDR1 PRHDT, CDR2 FYEKMQ (reference sequence). CDR3 nucleotides: TGTGCCAGCAGCTTAGGCCTCTTAGGGGGATACGAGCAGTACTTC. Its protein product is CASSLGLLGGYEQYF.

The chain employs TRBV6-5 and TRBJ2-1, with TRBD2 identical over 10 bases. This CDR3 has 15 residues. The V segment lost 7 bases and the J segment 5 bases; nucleotides outside the gene matches: 8. CDR1 is MNHEY and CDR2 is SVGAGI in the germline V gene. The CDR3: CASTLSGRGNNEQFF. In DNA, the CDR3 is TGTGCCAGCACTCTAAGCGGGAGGGGTAACAATGAGCAGTTCTTC.

The V call is TRBV11-2, the J call TRBJ1-1; D is unclear. The germline V gene encodes CDR1 SGHAT and CDR2 FQNNGV. V lost 1 base to trimming and J lost 1 base, with 7 bases between them. The CDR3 is 14 amino acids. The CDR3 coding sequence is TGTGCCAGCAGCTTAGGGCGGTCGAACACTGAAGCTTTCTTT. This translates into CASSLGRSNTEAFF.

In this sample, this clone turned up once. The chain has TRBV20-1 and TRBJ1-3; D might be TRBD1 (6 bases). CDR3 size: 15 residues. V was trimmed by 3 bases and J by 0 bases, leaving 12 bases between them. CDR1 and CDR2 (germline): DFQATT, SNEGSKA (reference sequence). CDR3 sequence reads: CSASIQGISGNTIYF. The CDR3 bases are TGCAGTGCTAGTATACAGGGCATCTCTGGAAACACCATATATTTT.

In its sample, this clone was seen once. This rearrangement joins TRBV18 to TRBJ1-1; 9 nucleotides agree with TRBD1. Germline V gene data show CDR1 as KGHSH and CDR2 as LQKENI. V trimming: 6 bases; J trimming: 5 bases; junction bases outside the gene matches: 10. This CDR3 is built from 15 residues. The CDR3 spells CASSPTGGGRTEAFF. The CDR3 DNA reads TGTGCCAGCTCCCCGACAGGGGGTGGAAGGACTGAAGCTTTCTTT.

V usage is TRBV2 and J usage is TRBJ1-1; the D is unclear. Germline V gives CDR1 SNHLY, CDR2 FYNNEI. V was pared by 2 bases and J by 7 bases, with 11 bases between. The CDR3 loop spans 13 amino acids. CDR3 protein: CASSERSFYEAFF. The CDR3, as DNA: TGTGCCAGCAGTGAACGAAGTTTCTATGAAGCTTTCTTT.

The chain joins TRBV11-2 to TRBJ2-5, with 10 bases matching TRBD1. The germline CDR1 and CDR2 sequences are SGHAT and FQNNGV. The CDR3 is 16 residues long. The V and J ends lost 1 base and 5 bases, in that order; junction bases with no gene match: 7. The CDR3 sequence is CASSLGGTGVLETQYF. Written as DNA, the CDR3 is TGTGCCAGCAGCTTAGGAGGGACAGGGGTTCTTGAGACCCAGTACTTC. Full variable domain (remainder filled in from reference TRBV11-2 and TRBJ2-5): EAGVAQSPRYKIIEKRQSVAFWCNPISGHATLYWYQQILGQGPKLLIQFQNNGVVDDSQLPKDRFSAERLKGVDSTLKIQPAKLEDSAVYLCASSLGGTGVLETQYFGPGTRLLVL.

The chain carries TRBV4-3 and TRBJ2-1; D call uncertain. The germline V gene has CDR1 LGHNA and CDR2 YSLEER. CDR3 size: 14 residues. The V end was cut by 2 bases, the J end by 6 bases, with 11 bases between. CDR3 coding DNA: TGCGCCAGCAGCCAACTCGTTCGGGTCAATGAGCAGTTCTTC. This sequence encodes CASSQLVRVNEQFF.